This T cell receptor (beta chain) was obtained from a study of T cell changes during pregnancy in multiple sclerosis. Data came from immunoSEQ multiplex PCR; TCRdb stores just in-frame clones and leaves some out. The sample holds more than 75,000 clones; 85% to 95% are singletons and the top ten take approximately 1%. Trimming pared 4 bases from V and 1 base from J, leaving 10 bases between. This CDR3 contains 14 residues. CDR1 is MGHRA and CDR2 is YSYEKL in the germline V gene. The sequences come from peripheral blood, collected in the first trimester of pregnancy. This receptor was taken from a female donor with multiple sclerosis, enrolled in a pregnancy study. The chain has TRBV4-1 and TRBJ1-1; D may be TRBD1 (6 bases). The CDR3 nucleotides read TGCGCCAGCAGCCGCCGAGGGGGGAACACTGAAGCTTTCTTT. Translation: CASSRRGGNTEAFF.